The 2 T cell receptor beta chains given below trace back to one sample, sequenced in a study of T cell responses to AZD1222 COVID-19 vaccine. Assay used: immunoSEQ multiplex PCR; TCRdb lists only in-frame clones, some missing. The sample records roughly 150,000 clones, 92% being singletons. The specimen was peripheral blood, collected on day 0 of AZD1222 vaccination. The receptor source for this set is an adult in good health.

J is TRBJ2-2 and V is TRBV5-4; weak D call: TRBD2 (6 bases). Trimming took 5 bases from V and 4 from J, leaving 12 bases between them. The CDR3 has 14 amino acids. CDR1 is SGHNT, CDR2 YYREEE, per germline (reference sequence). The CDR3 DNA reads TGTGCCAGCAGACACCCCGGGAGCACCGGGGAGCTGTTTTTT. This sequence encodes CASRHPGSTGELFF.

This clone was detected only once. The chain employs TRBV6-5 and TRBJ1-5; 8 nucleotides match TRBD1. The CDR3 extends over 16 amino acids. Looked up from germline, CDR1 is MNHEY and CDR2 is SVGAGI. Trimming at V came to 4 bases and at J to 2 bases, leaving 7 bases not matched to a gene. CDR3 nucleotide sequence: TGTGCCAGCAGTTCGGGACAGGCCGGAGGCAATCAGCCCCAGCATTTT. This translates into CASSSGQAGGNQPQHF.